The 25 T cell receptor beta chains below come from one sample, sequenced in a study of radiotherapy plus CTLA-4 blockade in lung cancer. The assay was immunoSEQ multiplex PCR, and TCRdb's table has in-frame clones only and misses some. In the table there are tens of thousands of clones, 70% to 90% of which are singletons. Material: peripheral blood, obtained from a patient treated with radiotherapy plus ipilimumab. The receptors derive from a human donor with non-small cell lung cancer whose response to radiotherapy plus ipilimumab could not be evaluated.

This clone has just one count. CDR3 in amino acids: CASNFLADQPQHF. In DNA form, the CDR3 reads TGTGCCAGTAATTTTTTGGCGGATCAGCCCCAGCATTTT. The chain joins TRBV19 to TRBJ1-5; D not certain. V was cut by 7 bases and J by 5 bases, with 12 bases left in between. Germline V gives CDR1 LNHDA, CDR2 SQIVND (reference sequence). This CDR3 spans 13 amino acids.

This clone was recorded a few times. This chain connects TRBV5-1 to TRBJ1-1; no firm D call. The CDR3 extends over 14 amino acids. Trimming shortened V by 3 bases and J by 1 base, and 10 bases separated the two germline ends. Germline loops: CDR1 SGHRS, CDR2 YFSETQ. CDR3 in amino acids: CASSSFLWNTEAFF. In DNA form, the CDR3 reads TGCGCCAGCAGCTCCTTCCTATGGAACACTGAAGCTTTCTTT.

DNA for the CDR3: TGTGCCAGCAGCGTAGGCCAGGGGGCGGCTGGGGCCAACGTCCTGACTTTC. The encoded protein is CASSVGQGAAGANVLTF. This rearrangement joins TRBV9 to TRBJ2-6; 8 nucleotides align to TRBD1. Germline V CDR1 and CDR2: SGDLS, YYNGEE. The CDR3 totals 17 residues. Trimming removed 0 bases from V and 2 bases from J; junction bases left unmatched: 4.

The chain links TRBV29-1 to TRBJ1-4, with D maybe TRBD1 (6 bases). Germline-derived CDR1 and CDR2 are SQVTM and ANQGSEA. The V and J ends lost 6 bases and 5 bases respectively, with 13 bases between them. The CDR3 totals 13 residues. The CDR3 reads CSVAGAWNEKLFF. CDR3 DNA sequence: TGCAGCGTGGCAGGGGCGTGGAATGAAAAACTGTTTTTT.

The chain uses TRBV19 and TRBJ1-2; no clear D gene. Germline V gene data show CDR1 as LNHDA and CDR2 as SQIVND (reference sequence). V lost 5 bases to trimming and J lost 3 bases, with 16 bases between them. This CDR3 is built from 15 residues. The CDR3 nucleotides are TGTGCCAGTAGTTCCCGGGAGTTCGGGCACTATGGCTACACCTTC. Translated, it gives CASSSREFGHYGYTF.

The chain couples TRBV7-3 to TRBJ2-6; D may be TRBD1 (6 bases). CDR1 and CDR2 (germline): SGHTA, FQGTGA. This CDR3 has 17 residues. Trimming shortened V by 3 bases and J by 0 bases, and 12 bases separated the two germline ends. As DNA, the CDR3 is TGTGCCAGCAGCTTCCGGGACACAAGCTCTGGGGCCAACGTCCTGACTTTC. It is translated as CASSFRDTSSGANVLTF.

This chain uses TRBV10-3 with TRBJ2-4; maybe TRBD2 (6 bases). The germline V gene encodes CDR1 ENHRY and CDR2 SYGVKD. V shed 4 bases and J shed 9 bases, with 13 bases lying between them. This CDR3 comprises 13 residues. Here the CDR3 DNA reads TGTGCCATCAGTGTTGGAGTGGAGGGCATTCAGTACTTC. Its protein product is CAISVGVEGIQYF.

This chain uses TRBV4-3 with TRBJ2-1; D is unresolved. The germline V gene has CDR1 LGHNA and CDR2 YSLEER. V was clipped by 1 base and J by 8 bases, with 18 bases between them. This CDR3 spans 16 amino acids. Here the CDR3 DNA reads TGCGCCAGCAGCCAAGCCCCGACCCCAACTCGGGATGAGCAGTTCTTC. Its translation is CASSQAPTPTRDEQFF.

The CDR3 protein is CASSLVARGRTDTQYF. In nucleotides, the CDR3 is TGTGCCAGCAGCTTGGTTGCCAGGGGAAGAACAGATACGCAGTATTTT. The chain combines TRBV5-6 with TRBJ2-3; TRBD1 is a possible D gene (6 bases). The ends were cut back, 0 bases at V and 3 bases at J, with 14 bases in the middle. The CDR3 runs 16 residues. Germline V gene lookup returns CDR1 SGHDT and CDR2 YYEEEE.

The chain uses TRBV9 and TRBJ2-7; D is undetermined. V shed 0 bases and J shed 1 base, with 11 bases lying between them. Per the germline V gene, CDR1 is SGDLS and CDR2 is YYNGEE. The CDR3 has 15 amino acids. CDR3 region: CASSVAPGQSYEQYF. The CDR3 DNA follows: TGTGCCAGCAGCGTAGCCCCAGGTCAATCCTACGAGCAGTACTTC.

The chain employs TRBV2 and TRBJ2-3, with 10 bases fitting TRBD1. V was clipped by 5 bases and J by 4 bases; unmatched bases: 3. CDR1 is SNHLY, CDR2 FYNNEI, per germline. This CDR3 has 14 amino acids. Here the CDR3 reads CASSRDRGADTQYF. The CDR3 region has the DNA TGTGCCAGCAGTCGGGACAGGGGTGCAGATACGCAGTATTTT.

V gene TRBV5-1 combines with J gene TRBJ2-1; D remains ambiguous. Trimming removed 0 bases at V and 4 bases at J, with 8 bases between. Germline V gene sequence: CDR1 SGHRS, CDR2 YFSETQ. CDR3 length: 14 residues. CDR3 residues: CASSLVPGYNEQFF. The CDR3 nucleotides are TGCGCCAGCAGCTTGGTCCCGGGTTACAATGAGCAGTTCTTC.

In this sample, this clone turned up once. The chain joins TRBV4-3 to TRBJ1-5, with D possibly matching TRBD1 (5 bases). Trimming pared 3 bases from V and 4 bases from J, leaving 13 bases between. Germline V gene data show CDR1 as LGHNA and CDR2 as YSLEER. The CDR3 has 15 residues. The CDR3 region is CASSQDDSLNQPQHF. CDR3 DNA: TGCGCCAGCAGCCAGGATGACAGCCTAAATCAGCCCCAGCATTTT.

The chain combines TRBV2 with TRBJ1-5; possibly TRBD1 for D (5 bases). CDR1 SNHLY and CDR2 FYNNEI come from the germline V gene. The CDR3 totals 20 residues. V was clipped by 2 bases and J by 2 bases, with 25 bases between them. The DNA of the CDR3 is TGTGCCAGCAGTGAACTGGCGGTTGGGGGGGACGTGCGGCGCAATCAGCCCCAGCATTTT. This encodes CASSELAVGGDVRRNQPQHF.

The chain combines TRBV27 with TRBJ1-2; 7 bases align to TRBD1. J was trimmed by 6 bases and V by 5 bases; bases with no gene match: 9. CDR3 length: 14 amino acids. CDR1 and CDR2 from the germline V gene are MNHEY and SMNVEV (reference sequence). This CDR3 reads CASSPRQGYDGYTF. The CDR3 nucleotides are TGTGCCAGCAGTCCACGACAGGGCTACGATGGCTACACCTTC.

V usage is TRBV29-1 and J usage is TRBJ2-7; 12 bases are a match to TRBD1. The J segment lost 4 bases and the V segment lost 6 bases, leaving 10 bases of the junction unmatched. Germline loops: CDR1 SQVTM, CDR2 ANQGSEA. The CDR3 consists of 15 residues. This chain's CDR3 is CSVRTGTGGLYEQYF. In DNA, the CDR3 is TGCAGCGTCCGCACCGGGACAGGGGGCTTGTACGAGCAGTACTTC.

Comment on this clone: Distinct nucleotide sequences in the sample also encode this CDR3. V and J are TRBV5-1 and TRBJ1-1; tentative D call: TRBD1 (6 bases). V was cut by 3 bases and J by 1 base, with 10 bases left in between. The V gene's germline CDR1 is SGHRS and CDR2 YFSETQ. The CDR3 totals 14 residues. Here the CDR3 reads CASSSQGGNTEAFF. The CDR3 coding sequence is TGCGCCAGCAGCTCCCAAGGGGGGAACACTGAAGCTTTCTTT.

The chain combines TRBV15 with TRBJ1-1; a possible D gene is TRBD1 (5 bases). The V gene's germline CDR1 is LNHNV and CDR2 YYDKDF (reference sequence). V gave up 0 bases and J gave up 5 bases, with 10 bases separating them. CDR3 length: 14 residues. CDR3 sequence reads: CATSREQGWTEAFF. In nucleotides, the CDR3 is TGTGCCACCAGCAGAGAGCAGGGTTGGACTGAAGCTTTCTTT.

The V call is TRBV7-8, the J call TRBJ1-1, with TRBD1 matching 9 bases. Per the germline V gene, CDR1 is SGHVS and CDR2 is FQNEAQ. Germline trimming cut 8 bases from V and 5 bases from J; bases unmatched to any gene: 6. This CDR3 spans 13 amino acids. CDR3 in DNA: TGTGCCAGCCTCCGGGACAGGGATACTGAAGCTTTCTTT. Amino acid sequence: CASLRDRDTEAFF.

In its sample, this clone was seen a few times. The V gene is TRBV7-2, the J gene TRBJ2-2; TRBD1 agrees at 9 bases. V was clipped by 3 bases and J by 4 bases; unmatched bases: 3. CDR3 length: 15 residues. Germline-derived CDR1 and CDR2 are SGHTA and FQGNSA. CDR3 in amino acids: CASSFGTGSTGELFF. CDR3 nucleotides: TGTGCCAGCAGCTTCGGGACAGGGAGCACCGGGGAGCTGTTTTTT. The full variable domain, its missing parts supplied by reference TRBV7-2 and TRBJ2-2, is GAGVSQSPSNKVTEKGKDVELRCDPISGHTALYWYRQSLGQGLEFLIYFQGNSAPDKSGLPSDRFSAERTGGSVSTLTIQRTQQEDSAVYLCASSFGTGSTGELFFGEGSRLTVL.

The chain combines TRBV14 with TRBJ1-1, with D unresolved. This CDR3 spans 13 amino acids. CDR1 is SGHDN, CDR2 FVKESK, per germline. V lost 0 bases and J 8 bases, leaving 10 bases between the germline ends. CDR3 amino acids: CASSQDWAVEAFF. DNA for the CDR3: TGTGCCAGCAGCCAAGACTGGGCAGTGGAAGCTTTCTTT.

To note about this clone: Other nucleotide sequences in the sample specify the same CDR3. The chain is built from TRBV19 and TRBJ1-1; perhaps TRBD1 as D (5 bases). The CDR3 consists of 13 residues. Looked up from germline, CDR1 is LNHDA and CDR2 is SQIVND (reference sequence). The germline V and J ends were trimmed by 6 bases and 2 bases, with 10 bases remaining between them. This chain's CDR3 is CASRGRGNTEAFF. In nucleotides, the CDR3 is TGTGCCAGTAGGGGGCGGGGAAACACTGAAGCTTTCTTT.

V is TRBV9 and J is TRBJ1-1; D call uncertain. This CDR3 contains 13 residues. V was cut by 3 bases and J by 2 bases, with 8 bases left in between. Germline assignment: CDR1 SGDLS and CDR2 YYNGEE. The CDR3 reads CASSGSFNTEAFF. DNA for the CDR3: TGTGCCAGCAGCGGTTCTTTCAACACTGAAGCTTTCTTT.

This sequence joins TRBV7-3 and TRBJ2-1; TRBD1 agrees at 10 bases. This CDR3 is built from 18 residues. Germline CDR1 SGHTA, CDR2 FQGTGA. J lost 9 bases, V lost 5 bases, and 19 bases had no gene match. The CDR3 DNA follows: TGTGCCAGCAGCCTGGACAGGGGGACAATACTTCCCCGGGGTGAGCAGTTCTTC. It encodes CASSLDRGTILPRGEQFF.

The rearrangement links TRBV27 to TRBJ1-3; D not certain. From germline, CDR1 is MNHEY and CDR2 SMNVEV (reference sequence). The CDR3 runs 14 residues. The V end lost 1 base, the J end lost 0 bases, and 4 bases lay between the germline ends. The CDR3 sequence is CASSLYGSGNTIYF. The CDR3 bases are TGTGCCAGCAGTTTATACGGCTCTGGAAACACCATATATTTT.